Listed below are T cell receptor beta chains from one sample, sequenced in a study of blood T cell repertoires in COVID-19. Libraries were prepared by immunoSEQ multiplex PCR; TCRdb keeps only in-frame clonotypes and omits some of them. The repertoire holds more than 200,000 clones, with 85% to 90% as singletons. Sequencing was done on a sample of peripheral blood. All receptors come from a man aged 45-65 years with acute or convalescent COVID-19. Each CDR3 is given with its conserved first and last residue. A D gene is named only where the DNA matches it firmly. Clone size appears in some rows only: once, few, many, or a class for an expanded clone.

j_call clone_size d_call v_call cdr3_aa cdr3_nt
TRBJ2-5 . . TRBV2 CASSERGGQETQYF TGTGCCAGCAGTGAACGGGGAGGACAAGAGACCCAGTACTTC
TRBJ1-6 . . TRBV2 CASSGGRTTHNSPLHF TGTGCCAGCAGTGGGGGCAGGACCACTCATAATTCACCCCTCCACTTT
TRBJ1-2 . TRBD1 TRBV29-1 CSVDDGTGTFYGYTF TGCAGCGTTGATGATGGGACAGGGACCTTCTATGGCTACACCTTC
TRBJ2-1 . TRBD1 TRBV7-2 CASSPTGTGGRNEQFF TGTGCCAGCAGCCCAACCGGGACAGGGGGTCGCAATGAGCAGTTCTTC
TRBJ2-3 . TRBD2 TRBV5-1 CASSLGRGGRTDTQYF TGCGCCAGCAGCTTGGGGCGGGGGGGACGCACAGATACGCAGTATTTT
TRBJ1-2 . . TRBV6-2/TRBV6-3 CASSTGGDGYTF TGTGCCAGCAGTACCGGGGGGGATGGCTACACCTTC
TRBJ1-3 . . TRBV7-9 CASSPGTSGNTIYF TGTGCCAGCAGCCCAGGGACATCTGGAAACACCATATATTTT
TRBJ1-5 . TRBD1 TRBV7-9 CASSPDRAGQPQHF TGTGCCAGCAGCCCCGACAGGGCGGGTCAGCCCCAGCATTTT
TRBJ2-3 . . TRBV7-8 CASSVRGPTSTDTQYF TGTGCCAGCAGCGTCCGCGGTCCCACTAGCACAGATACGCAGTATTTT
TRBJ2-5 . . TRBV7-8 CASSRPVQETQYF TGTGCCAGCAGCCGCCCCGTTCAAGAGACCCAGTACTTC
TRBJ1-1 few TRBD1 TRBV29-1 CSGGQYTEAFF TGCAGCGGGGGACAGTACACTGAAGCTTTCTTT
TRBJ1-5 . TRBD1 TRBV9 CASSDRDSEQPQHF TGTGCCAGCAGCGATCGGGACAGCGAACAGCCCCAGCATTTT
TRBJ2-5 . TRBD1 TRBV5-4 CASSSGQDETQYF TGTGCCAGCAGCTCGGGACAGGACGAGACCCAGTACTTC
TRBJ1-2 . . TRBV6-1 CASSEAWGLDYGYTF TGTGCCAGCAGTGAAGCATGGGGGCTCGACTATGGCTACACCTTC
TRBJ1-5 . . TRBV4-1 CASRALRGGGPNQPQHF TGCGCCAGCAGGGCATTGAGGGGCGGGGGACCCAATCAGCCCCAGCATTTT
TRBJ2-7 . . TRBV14 CASSQQNSYEQYF TGTGCCAGCAGCCAACAGAACTCCTACGAGCAGTACTTC
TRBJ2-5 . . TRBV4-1 CASSQDYGGETQYF TGCGCCAGCAGCCAAGATTACGGAGGGGAGACCCAGTACTTC
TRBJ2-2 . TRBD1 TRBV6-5 CATGTGDTGELFF TGTGCCACAGGGACAGGGGACACCGGGGAGCTGTTTTTT
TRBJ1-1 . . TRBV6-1 CATFPGGATEAFF TGTGCCACCTTCCCCGGGGGGGCCACTGAAGCTTTCTTT
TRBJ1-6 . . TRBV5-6 CASSLEGGSYNSPLHF TGTGCCAGCAGCTTAGAAGGGGGCTCCTATAATTCACCCCTCCACTTT
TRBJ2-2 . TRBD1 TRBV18 CASSPPNRGRNTGELFF TGTGCCAGCTCACCACCCAACAGGGGGCGGAACACCGGGGAGCTGTTTTTT
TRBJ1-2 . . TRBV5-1 CASSLVADYGYTF TGCGCCAGCAGCTTGGTGGCCGACTATGGCTACACCTTC
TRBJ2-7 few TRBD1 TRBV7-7 CASSLGTGYEQYF TGTGCCAGCAGCTTAGGGACAGGATACGAGCAGTACTTC
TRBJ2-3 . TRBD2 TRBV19 CASRRLSGGATDTQYF TGTGCCAGTAGGAGGCTTAGCGGGGGAGCCACAGATACGCAGTATTTT
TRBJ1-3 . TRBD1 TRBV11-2 CASSRQGVILNTIYF TGTGCCAGCAGCCGACAGGGGGTGATACTCAACACCATATATTTT
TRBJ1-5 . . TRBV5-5 CASSFRGDF TGTGCCAGCAGTTTCCGGGGGGATTTT
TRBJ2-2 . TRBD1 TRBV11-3 CASSLGQGETGELFF TGTGCCAGCAGCTTAGGACAGGGCGAAACCGGGGAGCTGTTTTTT
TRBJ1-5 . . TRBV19 CASSMGGVSNQPQHF TGTGCCAGTAGTATGGGGGGGGTCAGCAATCAGCCCCAGCATTTT
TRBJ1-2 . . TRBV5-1 CASSLSTGSGNYGYTF TGCGCCAGCAGCTTATCCACAGGATCGGGTAACTATGGCTACACCTTC
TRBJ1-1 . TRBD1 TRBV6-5 CASSLGQGNTEAFF TGTGCCAGCAGTCTTGGACAGGGGAACACTGAAGCTTTCTTT
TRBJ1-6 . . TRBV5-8 CASSRQLGGTSSYNSPLHF TGTGCCAGCAGCCGACAATTGGGGGGGACCAGCTCCTATAATTCACCCCTCCACTTT
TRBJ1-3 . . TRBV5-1 CASRTGSGNTIYF TGCGCCAGCAGGACGGGCTCTGGAAACACCATATATTTT